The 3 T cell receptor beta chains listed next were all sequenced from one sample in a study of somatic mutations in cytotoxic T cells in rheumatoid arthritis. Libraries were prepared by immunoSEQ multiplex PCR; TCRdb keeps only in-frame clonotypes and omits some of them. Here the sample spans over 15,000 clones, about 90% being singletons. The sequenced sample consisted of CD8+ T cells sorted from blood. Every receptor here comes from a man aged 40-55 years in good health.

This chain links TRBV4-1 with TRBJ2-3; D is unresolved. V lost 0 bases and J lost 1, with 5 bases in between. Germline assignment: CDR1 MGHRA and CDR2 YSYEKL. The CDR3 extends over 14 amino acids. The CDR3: CASSQDWGTDTQYF. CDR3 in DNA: TGCGCCAGCAGCCAAGATTGGGGCACAGATACGCAGTATTTT.

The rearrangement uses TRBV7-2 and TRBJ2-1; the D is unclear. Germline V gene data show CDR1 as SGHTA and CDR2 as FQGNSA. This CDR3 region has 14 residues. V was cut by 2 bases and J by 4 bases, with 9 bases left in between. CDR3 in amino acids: CASSLYADYNEQFF. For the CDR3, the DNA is TGTGCCAGCAGCTTATACGCGGATTACAATGAGCAGTTCTTC.

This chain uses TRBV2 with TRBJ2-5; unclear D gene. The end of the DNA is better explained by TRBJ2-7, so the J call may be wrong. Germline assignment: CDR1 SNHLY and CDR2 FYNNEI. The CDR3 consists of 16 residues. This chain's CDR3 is CASSEVTSAPAYEQYF. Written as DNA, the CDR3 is TGTGCCAGCAGTGAGGTTACGTCCGCACCCGCCTACGAGCAGTACTTC.